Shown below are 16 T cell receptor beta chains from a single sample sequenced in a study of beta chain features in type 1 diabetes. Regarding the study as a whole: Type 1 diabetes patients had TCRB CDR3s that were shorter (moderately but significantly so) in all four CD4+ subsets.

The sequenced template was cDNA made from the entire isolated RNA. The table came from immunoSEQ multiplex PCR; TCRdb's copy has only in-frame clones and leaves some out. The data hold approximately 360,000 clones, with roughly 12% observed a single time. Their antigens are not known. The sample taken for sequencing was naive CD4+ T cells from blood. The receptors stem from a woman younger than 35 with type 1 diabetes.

The CDR3 DNA follows: TGTGCCAGCAGGCGAGGCACAGGGAACCAACATGGCTACACCTTC. The encoded protein is CASRRGTGNQHGYTF. V usage is TRBV6-5 and J usage is TRBJ1-2; possibly TRBD1 for D (6 bases). In germline, CDR1 is MNHEY, CDR2 SVGAGI. The CDR3 is 15 amino acids. Deletions cut 6 bases from V and 6 bases from J, with 20 bases between.

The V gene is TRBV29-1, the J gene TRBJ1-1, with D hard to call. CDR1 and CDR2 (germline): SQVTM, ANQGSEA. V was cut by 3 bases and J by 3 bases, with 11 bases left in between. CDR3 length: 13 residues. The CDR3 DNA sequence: TGCAGCGTTGATAGAGGGAGCGACACTGAAGCTTTCTTT. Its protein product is CSVDRGSDTEAFF.

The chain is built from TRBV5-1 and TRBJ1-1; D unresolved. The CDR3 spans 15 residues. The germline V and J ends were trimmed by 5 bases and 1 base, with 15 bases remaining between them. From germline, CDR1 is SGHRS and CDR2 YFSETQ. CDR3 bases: TGCGCCAGCAGATATACAGAGACACCGAACACTGAAGCTTTCTTT. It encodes CASRYTETPNTEAFF.

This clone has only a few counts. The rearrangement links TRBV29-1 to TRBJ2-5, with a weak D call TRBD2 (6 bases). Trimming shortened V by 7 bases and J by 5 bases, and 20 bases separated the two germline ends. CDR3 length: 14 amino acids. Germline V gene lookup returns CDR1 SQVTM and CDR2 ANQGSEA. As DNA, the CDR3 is TGCAGCGCTGACCGTGACCTAGGAGGGGAGACCCAGTACTTC. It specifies CSADRDLGGETQYF.

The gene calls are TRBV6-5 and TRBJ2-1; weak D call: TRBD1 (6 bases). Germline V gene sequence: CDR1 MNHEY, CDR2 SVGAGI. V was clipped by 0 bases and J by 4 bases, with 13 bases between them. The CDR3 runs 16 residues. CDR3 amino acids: CASSYSATGSYNEQFF. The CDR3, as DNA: TGTGCCAGCAGTTACTCGGCTACAGGGAGTTACAATGAGCAGTTCTTC.

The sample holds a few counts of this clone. This CDR3 is CASSSGGGGTEAFF. CDR3 coding DNA: TGTGCCAGCAGCTCCGGTGGGGGGGGGACTGAAGCTTTCTTT. The V gene is TRBV5-4, the J gene TRBJ1-1; D is possibly TRBD1 (5 bases). The CDR3 has 14 amino acids. Germline loops: CDR1 SGHNT, CDR2 YYREEE (reference sequence). The V end was cut by 3 bases, the J end by 5 bases, with 14 bases between.

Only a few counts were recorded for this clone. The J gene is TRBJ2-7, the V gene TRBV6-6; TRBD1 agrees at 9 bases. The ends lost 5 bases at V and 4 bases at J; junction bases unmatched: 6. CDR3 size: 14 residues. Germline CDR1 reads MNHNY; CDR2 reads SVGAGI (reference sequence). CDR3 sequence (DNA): TGTGCCAGCAGTCAGGGACAGGGATCATACGAGCAGTACTTC. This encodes CASSQGQGSYEQYF.

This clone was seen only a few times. As DNA, the CDR3 is TGCAGCGTGAGGGACAGTCCCCCAGATACGCAGTATTTT. Translating it yields CSVRDSPPDTQYF. This sequence joins TRBV29-1 and TRBJ2-3, with 7 nucleotides matching TRBD1. The CDR3 extends over 13 amino acids. V lost 6 bases, J lost 4 bases, and 7 bases stayed unmatched. From germline, CDR1 is SQVTM and CDR2 ANQGSEA.

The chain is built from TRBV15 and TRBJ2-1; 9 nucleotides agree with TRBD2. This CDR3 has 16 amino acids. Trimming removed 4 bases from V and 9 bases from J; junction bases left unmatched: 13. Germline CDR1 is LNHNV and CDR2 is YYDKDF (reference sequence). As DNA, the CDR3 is TGTGCCACCAGCACCCGCCTGGGCGGGAGGGCCGGTGAGCAGTTCTTC. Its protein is CATSTRLGGRAGEQFF.

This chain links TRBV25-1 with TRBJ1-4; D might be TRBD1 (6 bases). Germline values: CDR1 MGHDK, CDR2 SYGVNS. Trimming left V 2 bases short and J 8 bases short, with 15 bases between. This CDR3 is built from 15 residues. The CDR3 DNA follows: TGTGCCAGCAGTGAAGGTACACGGGACAAGGAAAAACTGTTTTTT. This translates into CASSEGTRDKEKLFF.

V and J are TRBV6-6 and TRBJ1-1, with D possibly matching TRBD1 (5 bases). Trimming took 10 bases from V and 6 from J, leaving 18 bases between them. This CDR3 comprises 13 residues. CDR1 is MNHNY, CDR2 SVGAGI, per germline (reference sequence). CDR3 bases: TGTGCCACCCGGGGCCGGGGGGAGCCTGAAGCTTTCTTT. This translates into CATRGRGEPEAFF.

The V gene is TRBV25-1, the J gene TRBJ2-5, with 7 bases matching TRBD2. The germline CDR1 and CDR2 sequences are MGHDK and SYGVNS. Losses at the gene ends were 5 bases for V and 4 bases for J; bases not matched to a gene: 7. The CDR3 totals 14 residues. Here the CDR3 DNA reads TGTGCCAGCAGTAGGACGGGAGGTACAGAGACCCAGTACTTC. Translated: CASSRTGGTETQYF.

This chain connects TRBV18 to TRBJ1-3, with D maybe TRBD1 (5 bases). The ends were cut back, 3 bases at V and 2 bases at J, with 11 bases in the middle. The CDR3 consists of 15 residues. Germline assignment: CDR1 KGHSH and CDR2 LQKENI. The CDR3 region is CASSPLDSTGNTIYF. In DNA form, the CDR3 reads TGTGCCAGCTCACCCCTCGACAGTACTGGAAACACCATATATTTT.

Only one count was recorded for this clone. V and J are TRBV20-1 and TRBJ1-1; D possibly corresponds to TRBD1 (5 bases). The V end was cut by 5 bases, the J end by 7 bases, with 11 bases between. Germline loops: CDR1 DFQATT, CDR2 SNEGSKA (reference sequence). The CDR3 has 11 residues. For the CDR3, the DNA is TGCAGTGCTGTTTTTACAGGTGAAGCTTTCTTT. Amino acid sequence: CSAVFTGEAFF.

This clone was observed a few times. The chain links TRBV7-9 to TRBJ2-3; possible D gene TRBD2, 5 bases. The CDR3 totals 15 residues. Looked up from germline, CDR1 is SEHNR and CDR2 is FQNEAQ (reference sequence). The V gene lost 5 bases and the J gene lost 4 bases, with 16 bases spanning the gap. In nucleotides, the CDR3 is TGTGCCAGCAGCGCCAGCGGCTCCAAGGCAGATACGCAGTATTTT. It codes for CASSASGSKADTQYF. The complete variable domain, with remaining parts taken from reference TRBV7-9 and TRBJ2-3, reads DTGVSQNPRHKITKRGQNVTFRCDPISEHNRLYWYRQTLGQGPEFLTYFQNEAQLEKSRLLSDRFSAERPKGSFSTLEIQRTEQGDSAMYLCASSASGSKADTQYFGPGTRLTVL.

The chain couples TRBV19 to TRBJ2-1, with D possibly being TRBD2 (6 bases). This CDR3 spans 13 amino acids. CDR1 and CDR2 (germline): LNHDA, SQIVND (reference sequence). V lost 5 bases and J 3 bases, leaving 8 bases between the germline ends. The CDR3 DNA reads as TGTGCCAGTAGTGGGAGGAACTACAATGAGCAGTTCTTC. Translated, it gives CASSGRNYNEQFF. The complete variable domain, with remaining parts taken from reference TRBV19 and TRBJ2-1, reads DGGITQSPKYLFRKEGQNVTLSCEQNLNHDAMYWYRQDPGQGLRLIYYSQIVNDFQKGDIAEGYSVSREKKESFPLTVTSAQKNPTAFYLCASSGRNYNEQFFGPGTRLTVL.